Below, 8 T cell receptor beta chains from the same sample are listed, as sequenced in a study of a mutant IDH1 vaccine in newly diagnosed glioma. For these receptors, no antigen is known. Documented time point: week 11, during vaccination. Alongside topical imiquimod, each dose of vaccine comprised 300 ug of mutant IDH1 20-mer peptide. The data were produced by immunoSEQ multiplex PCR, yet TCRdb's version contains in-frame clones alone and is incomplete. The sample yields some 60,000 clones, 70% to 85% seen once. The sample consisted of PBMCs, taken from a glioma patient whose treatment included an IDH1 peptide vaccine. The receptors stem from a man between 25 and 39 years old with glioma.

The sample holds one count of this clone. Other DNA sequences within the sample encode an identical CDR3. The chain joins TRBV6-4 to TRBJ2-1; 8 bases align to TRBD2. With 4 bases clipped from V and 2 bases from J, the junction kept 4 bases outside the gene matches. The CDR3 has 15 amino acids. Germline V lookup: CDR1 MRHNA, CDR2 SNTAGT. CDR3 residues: CASSASGGPYNEQFF. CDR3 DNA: TGTGCCAGCAGTGCAAGCGGGGGTCCCTACAATGAGCAGTTCTTC.

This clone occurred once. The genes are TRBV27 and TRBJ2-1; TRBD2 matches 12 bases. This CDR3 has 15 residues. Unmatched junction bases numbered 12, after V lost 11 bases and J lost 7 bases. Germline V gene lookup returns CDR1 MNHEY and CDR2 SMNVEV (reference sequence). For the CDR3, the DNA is TGTGCCTCCTCCAGGTGGACTAGCGGGATTAATGAGCAGTTCTTC. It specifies CASSRWTSGINEQFF.

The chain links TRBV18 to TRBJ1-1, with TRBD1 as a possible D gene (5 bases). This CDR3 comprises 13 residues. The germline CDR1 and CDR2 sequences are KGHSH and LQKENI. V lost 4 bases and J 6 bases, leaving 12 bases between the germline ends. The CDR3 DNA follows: TGTGCCAGCTCACTGCCAGGGACCGCTGAAGCTTTCTTT. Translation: CASSLPGTAEAFF. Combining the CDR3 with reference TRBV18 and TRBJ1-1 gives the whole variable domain NAGVMQNPRHLVRRRGQEARLRCSPMKGHSHVYWYRQLPEEGLKFMVYLQKENIIDESGMPKERFSAEFPKEGPSILRIQQVVRGDSAAYFCASSLPGTAEAFFGQGTRLTVV.

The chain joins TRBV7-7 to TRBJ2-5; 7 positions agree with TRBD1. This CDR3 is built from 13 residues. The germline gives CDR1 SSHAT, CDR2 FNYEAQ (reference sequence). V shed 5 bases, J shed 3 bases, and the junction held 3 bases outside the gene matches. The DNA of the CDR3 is TGTGCCAGCAGCAGCGACAGGGAAGAGACCCAGTACTTC. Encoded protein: CASSSDREETQYF.

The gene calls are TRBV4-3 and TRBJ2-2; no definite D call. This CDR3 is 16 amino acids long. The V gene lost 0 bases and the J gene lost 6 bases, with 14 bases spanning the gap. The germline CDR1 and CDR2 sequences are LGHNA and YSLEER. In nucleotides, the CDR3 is TGCGCCAGCAGCCAAGAGTATGAGGTTTTCTCCGGGGAGCTGTTTTTT. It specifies CASSQEYEVFSGELFF.

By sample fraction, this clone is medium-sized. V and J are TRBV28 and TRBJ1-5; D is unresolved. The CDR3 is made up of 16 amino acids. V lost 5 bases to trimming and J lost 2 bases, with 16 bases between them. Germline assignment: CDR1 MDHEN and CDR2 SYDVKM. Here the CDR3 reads CASSLWETIGNQPQHF. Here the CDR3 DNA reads TGTGCCAGCAGTCTTTGGGAGACTATAGGCAATCAGCCCCAGCATTTT. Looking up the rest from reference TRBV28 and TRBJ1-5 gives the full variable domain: DVKVTQSSRYLVKRTGEKVFLECVQDMDHENMFWYRQDPGLGLRLIYFSYDVKMKEKGDIPEGYSVSREKKERFSLILESASTNQTSMYLCASSLWETIGNQPQHFGDGTRLSIL.

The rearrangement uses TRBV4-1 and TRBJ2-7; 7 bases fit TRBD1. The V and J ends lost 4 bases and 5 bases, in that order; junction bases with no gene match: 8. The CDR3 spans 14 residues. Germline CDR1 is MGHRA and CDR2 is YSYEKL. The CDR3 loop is CASSRTGVVDEQYF. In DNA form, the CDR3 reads TGCGCCAGCAGCCGCACAGGGGTGGTAGACGAGCAGTACTTC.

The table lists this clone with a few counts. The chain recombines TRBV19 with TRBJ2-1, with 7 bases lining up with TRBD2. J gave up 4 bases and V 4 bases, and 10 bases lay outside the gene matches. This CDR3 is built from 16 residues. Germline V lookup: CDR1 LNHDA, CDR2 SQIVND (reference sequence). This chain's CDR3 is CASSTGRGINYNEQFF. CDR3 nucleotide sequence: TGTGCCAGTAGTACGGGGCGGGGGATTAATTACAATGAGCAGTTCTTC.